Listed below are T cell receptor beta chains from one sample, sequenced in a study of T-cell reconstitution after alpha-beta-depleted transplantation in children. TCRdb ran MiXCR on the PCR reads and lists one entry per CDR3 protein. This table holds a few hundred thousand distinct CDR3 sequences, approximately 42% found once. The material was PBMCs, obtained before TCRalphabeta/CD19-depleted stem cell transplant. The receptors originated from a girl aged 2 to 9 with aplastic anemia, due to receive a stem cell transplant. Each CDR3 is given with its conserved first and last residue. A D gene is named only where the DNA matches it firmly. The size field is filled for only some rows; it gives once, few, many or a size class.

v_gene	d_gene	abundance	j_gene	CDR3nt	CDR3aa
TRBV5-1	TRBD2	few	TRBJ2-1	TGCGCCAGCAGCGAAGGGACTAGCGGGAGTCACAATGAGCAGTTCTTC	CASSEGTSGSHNEQFF
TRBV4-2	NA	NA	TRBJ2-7	TGTGCCAGCAGCCAAGAACCTCAGGACGAGCAGTACTTC	CASSQEPQDEQYF
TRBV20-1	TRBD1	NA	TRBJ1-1	TGCAGTGCTCGGACAGGGGACACTGAAGCTTTCTTT	CSARTGDTEAFF
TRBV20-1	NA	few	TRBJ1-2	TGCAGTGCTAGAGATATTCCGGGTCTCTATGGCTACACCTTC	CSARDIPGLYGYTF
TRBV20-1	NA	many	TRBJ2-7	TGCAGTTTGGACAGTTCAGGGCAGTACTTC	CSLDSSGQYF
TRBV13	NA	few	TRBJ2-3	TGTGCCAGCAGCCTCAAGACGGGGTGGACAGATACGCAGTATTTT	CASSLKTGWTDTQYF
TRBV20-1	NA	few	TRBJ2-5	TGCAGTGCTAGAGACGGCGGGACCCTAGAGACCCAGTACTTC	CSARDGGTLETQYF
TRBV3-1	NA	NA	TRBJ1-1	TGTGCCAGCAGCCTTATGAGAACCTTGAACACTGAAGCTTTCTTT	CASSLMRTLNTEAFF
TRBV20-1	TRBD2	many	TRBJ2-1	TGCAGTGCTAGAGTCCATCCGGGAGGGAATGAGCAGTTCTTC	CSARVHPGGNEQFF
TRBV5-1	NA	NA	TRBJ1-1	TGCGCCAGCAGCTTGGCGGGCTCAAACACTGAAGCTTTCTTT	CASSLAGSNTEAFF
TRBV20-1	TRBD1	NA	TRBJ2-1	TGCAGTGCTAGAGCGGGACAGGGGTACAATGAGCAGTTCTTC	CSARAGQGYNEQFF
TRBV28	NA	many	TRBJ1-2	TGTGCCAGCAGTTTCGGCAGTGACTATGGCTACACCTTC	CASSFGSDYGYTF
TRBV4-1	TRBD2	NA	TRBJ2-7	TGCGCCAGCAGCCAAGGGGGTAGCGGGAGTGGCTCCTACGAGCAGTACTTC	CASSQGGSGSGSYEQYF
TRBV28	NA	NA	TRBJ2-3	TGTGCCAGCAGTTTAGGGAGATTAAGCACAGATACGCAGTATTTT	CASSLGRLSTDTQYF
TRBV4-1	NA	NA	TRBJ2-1	TGCGCCAGCAGCCAAGATGACGGGAGCTCCTACAATGAGCAGTTCTTC	CASSQDDGSSYNEQFF